A single sample is the source of the 32 T cell receptor beta chains below, sequenced in a study of blood T cell repertoires in COVID-19. Assay: immunoSEQ multiplex PCR; the TCRdb copy retains only in-frame clones and omits some. The table records hundreds of thousands of clones, 80% to 90% of them present only once. Sequencing used PBMCs or T cells enriched from blood (not recorded which). Receptors originate from a man aged 25-45 years who had recovered from COVID-19.

This rearrangement joins TRBV5-1 to TRBJ1-2; 9 positions match TRBD1. V lost 4 bases to trimming and J lost 5 bases; unmatched junction nucleotides: 6. Germline-derived CDR1 and CDR2 are SGHRS and YFSETQ. The CDR3 length is 14 residues. The CDR3 DNA reads as TGCGCCAGCAGCACTCCGGGACAGGGTTATGGCTACACCTTC. Translating it yields CASSTPGQGYGYTF.

The chain couples TRBV6-5 to TRBJ2-3, with TRBD1 matching over 7 bases. V gave up 6 bases and J gave up 2 bases; unmatched junction bases: 8. This CDR3 has 15 residues. Germline CDR1 is MNHEY and CDR2 is SVGAGI. The CDR3 protein is CASSPVQGNTDTQYF. The CDR3 DNA sequence: TGTGCCAGCAGCCCAGTACAGGGGAACACAGATACGCAGTATTTT.

About this clone itself: A read error may explain this, as a much larger clone is one base away. V is TRBV28 and J is TRBJ2-7; TRBD1 matches 9 bases. The CDR3 spans 14 residues. CDR1 is MDHEN and CDR2 is SYDVKM in the germline V gene. This chain's CDR3 is CAGSFGTGNYEQYF. The CDR3 nucleotides are TGTGCCGGCAGTTTCGGGACAGGGAACTACGAGCAGTACTTC. The whole variable domain, remainder taken from reference TRBV28 and TRBJ2-7, is DVKVTQSSRYLVKRTGEKVFLECVQDMDHENMFWYRQDPGLGLRLIYFSYDVKMKEKGDIPEGYSVSREKKERFSLILESASTNQTSMYLCAGSFGTGNYEQYFGPGTRLTVT.

This clone appeared once. The chain recombines TRBV27 with TRBJ1-2; a weak D match, TRBD1 (6 bases). The CDR3 has 14 amino acids. V lost 6 bases to trimming and J lost 4 bases, with 15 bases between them. Germline assignment: CDR1 MNHEY and CDR2 SMNVEV (reference sequence). The CDR3 here is CASRPGTTSYGYTF. CDR3 coding DNA: TGTGCCAGCAGACCCGGGACAACTAGCTATGGCTACACCTTC.

This chain connects TRBV25-1 to TRBJ2-1; TRBD2 agrees at 13 bases. V lost 9 bases and J lost 7; bases outside the gene matches: 3. The CDR3 has 13 amino acids. Germline V gene data show CDR1 as MGHDK and CDR2 as SYGVNS. Here the CDR3 DNA reads TGTGCCAGTACTAGCGGGAGGGTAAATGAGCAGTTCTTC. Translation: CASTSGRVNEQFF.

The chain recombines TRBV19 with TRBJ1-1; D is unresolved. Germline V gives CDR1 LNHDA, CDR2 SQIVND (reference sequence). Trimming left V 7 bases short and J 0 bases short, with 12 bases between. The CDR3 is 14 residues long. The CDR3 reads CASKVAAMNTEAFF. The CDR3, as DNA: TGTGCCAGTAAGGTTGCGGCTATGAACACTGAAGCTTTCTTT. The whole variable domain, filled in from reference TRBV19 and TRBJ1-1, reads DGGITQSPKYLFRKEGQNVTLSCEQNLNHDAMYWYRQDPGQGLRLIYYSQIVNDFQKGDIAEGYSVSREKKESFPLTVTSAQKNPTAFYLCASKVAAMNTEAFFGQGTRLTVV.

This clone showed up just once. This rearrangement joins TRBV29-1 to TRBJ2-1; TRBD1 might be the D (7 bases). Germline V gene sequence: CDR1 SQVTM, CDR2 ANQGSEA. Trimming cost V 6 bases and J 12 bases, with 27 bases left between them. This CDR3 has 15 residues. The CDR3 region is CSVGGSSGQYLWQFF. The CDR3 DNA follows: TGCAGCGTGGGGGGTAGTTCGGGACAGTACTTGTGGCAGTTCTTC.

This sequence joins TRBV28 and TRBJ1-1; the D gene is possibly TRBD1 (6 bases). The CDR3 sequence is 14 residues long. Trimming took off 9 bases at V and 2 bases at J, with 16 bases between the two ends. Germline V gives CDR1 MDHEN, CDR2 SYDVKM. For the CDR3, the DNA is TGTGCCAGTTCCTTTGGGGGCCTAAACACTGAAGCTTTCTTT. Its protein is CASSFGGLNTEAFF. The full variable domain, its missing parts supplied by reference TRBV28 and TRBJ1-1, is DVKVTQSSRYLVKRTGEKVFLECVQDMDHENMFWYRQDPGLGLRLIYFSYDVKMKEKGDIPEGYSVSREKKERFSLILESASTNQTSMYLCASSFGGLNTEAFFGQGTRLTVV.

The chain carries TRBV7-2 and TRBJ2-5; 10 bases match TRBD2. The CDR3 totals 16 residues. Germline CDR1 is SGHTA and CDR2 is FQGNSA. The ends lost 5 bases at V and 5 bases at J; junction bases unmatched: 11. CDR3 residues: CASSPGLAFPQETQYF. DNA for the CDR3: TGTGCCAGCAGCCCGGGACTAGCGTTCCCGCAGGAGACCCAGTACTTC.

The chain has TRBV4-1 and TRBJ1-5, with D uncertain. The germline V gene has CDR1 MGHRA and CDR2 YSYEKL. The CDR3 contains 16 residues. V shed 0 bases and J shed 0 bases, with 9 bases lying between them. Here the CDR3 DNA reads TGCGCCAGCAGCCAAGATTTCGCGCGTAGCAATCAGCCCCAGCATTTT. Encoded protein: CASSQDFARSNQPQHF.

For this clone: At one of its ends the junction is not consistent with the germline gene, which may arise from a read error. The chain recombines TRBV27 with TRBJ1-1; 10 bases fit TRBD1. The CDR3 covers 13 residues. Germline values: CDR1 MNHEY, CDR2 SMNVEV (reference sequence). This CDR3 reads CASSFDDRGPADF. The CDR3 DNA follows: TGTGCCAGCAGTTTTGACGACAGGGGGCCAGCGGACTTT.

V and J are TRBV7-2 and TRBJ1-2; D possibly corresponds to TRBD1 (6 bases). V lost 1 base to trimming and J lost 4 bases, with 10 bases between them. Germline lookup yields CDR1 SGHTA and CDR2 FQGNSA. This CDR3 region has 14 residues. The CDR3: CASSLGVTGYGYTF. In DNA, the CDR3 is TGTGCCAGCAGCTTAGGTGTGACAGGCTATGGCTACACCTTC.

The rearrangement links TRBV10-3 to TRBJ2-5; a possible D gene is TRBD2 (5 bases). This CDR3 is built from 13 residues. V lost 4 bases, J lost 2 bases, and 8 bases lay in between. Looked up from germline, CDR1 is ENHRY and CDR2 is SYGVKD. For the CDR3, the DNA is TGTGCCATCAGTGGTCGACTACAAGAGACCCAGTACTTC. Its translation: CAISGRLQETQYF.

The chain uses TRBV12-3 or TRBV12-4 and TRBJ2-1; D perhaps matches TRBD1 (5 bases). This CDR3 has 13 amino acids. Trimming removed 6 bases at V and 4 bases at J, with 10 bases between. CDR3 residues: CASRTGQYNEQFF. The DNA for the CDR3 is TGTGCCAGCAGAACTGGACAATACAATGAGCAGTTCTTC.

The V call is TRBV7-3, the J call TRBJ2-7; 7 nucleotides agree with TRBD2. Germline CDR1 reads SGHTA; CDR2 reads FQGTGA. V lost 2 bases and J lost 1; bases outside the gene matches: 5. The length of the CDR3 is 15 residues. The CDR3 spells CASSLDASGSYEQYF. CDR3 nucleotides: TGTGCCAGCAGCTTAGATGCTAGCGGATCCTACGAGCAGTACTTC.

The gene calls are TRBV7-2 and TRBJ1-5; 8 bases match TRBD1. There are 15 residues in the CDR3. Germline CDR1 is SGHTA and CDR2 is FQGNSA. V shed 4 bases and J 7 bases; nucleotides not matched to a gene: 9. As DNA, the CDR3 is TGTGCCAGCAGCTCTCAAGATGGACAGGGACAGCCCCAGCATTTT. Protein sequence: CASSSQDGQGQPQHF.

The chain recombines TRBV28 with TRBJ2-7; TRBD2 aligns across 16 bases. Per the germline V gene, CDR1 is MDHEN and CDR2 is SYDVKM. The CDR3 has 17 residues. The J segment lost 6 bases and the V segment lost 4 bases, leaving 9 bases of the junction unmatched. The CDR3 DNA sequence: TGTGCCAGCAGTTACCTCGGGACTAGCGGGAGGGTATCCGAGCAGTACTTC. The encoded protein is CASSYLGTSGRVSEQYF.

V usage is TRBV7-9 and J usage is TRBJ1-6; D may be TRBD1 (5 bases). V gave up 1 base and J gave up 7 bases, with 8 bases separating them. This CDR3 is 14 amino acids long. The V gene's germline CDR1 is SEHNR and CDR2 FQNEAQ (reference sequence). CDR3 sequence (DNA): TGTGCCAGCAGCTTAGACAGGATAAATTCACCCCTCCACTTT. Amino acids: CASSLDRINSPLHF. Filled out from reference TRBV7-9 and TRBJ1-6, the complete variable domain reads DTGVSQNPRHKITKRGQNVTFRCDPISEHNRLYWYRQTLGQGPEFLTYFQNEAQLEKSRLLSDRFSAERPKGSFSTLEIQRTEQGDSAMYLCASSLDRINSPLHFGNGTRLTVT.

The CDR3, as DNA: TGTGCCAGCAGCGCGGACCGGGACAGGGGAGTTTCACCCCTCCACTTT. The encoded protein is CASSADRDRGVSPLHF. V is TRBV7-9 and J is TRBJ1-6; 10 positions match TRBD1. The CDR3 runs 16 residues. Germline CDR1 is SEHNR and CDR2 is FQNEAQ (reference sequence). V lost 5 bases and J lost 9; bases outside the gene matches: 10.

Comments on this clone: Different DNA sequences within this sample yield the same CDR3. The V and J genes are TRBV12-3 or TRBV12-4 and TRBJ2-7, with D perhaps matching TRBD1 (6 bases). The V and J ends lost 5 bases and 3 bases respectively, with 8 bases between them. This CDR3 is built from 12 residues. The CDR3 coding sequence is TGTGCCAGCAGTCCACAGGGCTACGAGCAGTACTTC. It is translated as CASSPQGYEQYF.

V gene TRBV6-6 combines with J gene TRBJ2-3; no firm D call. Per germline, CDR1 MNHNY and CDR2 SVGAGI (reference sequence). The CDR3 extends over 11 amino acids. Between the trimmed V and J ends, which lost 6 bases and 2 bases, there was a span of 3 bases. For the CDR3, the DNA is TGTGCCAGCAGCGTCACAGATACGCAGTATTTT. It encodes CASSVTDTQYF.

The chain joins TRBV9 to TRBJ2-3; 13 bases line up with TRBD2. With 4 bases clipped from V and 7 bases from J, the junction kept 12 bases outside the gene matches. The CDR3 sequence is 17 residues long. Germline loops: CDR1 SGDLS, CDR2 YYNGEE. The CDR3 DNA sequence: TGTGCCAGCAGCCAAACCTTGGGACTAGCGGGATCAAATACGCAGTATTTT. Its translation: CASSQTLGLAGSNTQYF.

The genes are TRBV3-1 (or the pseudogene TRBV3-2) and TRBJ1-4; 10 nucleotides agree with TRBD1. The CDR3 is made up of 15 amino acids. V dropped 0 bases and J dropped 8; count of bases not matched to a gene: 3. Germline assignment: CDR1 LGHDT and CDR2 YNNKEL (reference sequence). DNA for the CDR3: TGTGCCAGCAGCCAAGAAGGGACAGGGGCAGAAAAACTGTTTTTT. This codes for CASSQEGTGAEKLFF.

The CDR3 DNA sequence: TGTGCCAGCAGCTTAGGTTTGGGACAGGGCTCTGGAAACACCATATATTTT. Protein: CASSLGLGQGSGNTIYF. The rearrangement uses TRBV7-9 and TRBJ1-3; TRBD1 matches 9 bases. Trimming cost V 1 base and J 0 bases; bases outside gene matches: 4. CDR1 is SEHNR and CDR2 is FQNEAQ in the germline V gene (reference sequence). The CDR3 is 17 residues long.

The chain's CDR3 is CAAWTGAGEQYF. The CDR3 coding sequence is TGTGCCGCTTGGACAGGGGCCGGCGAGCAGTACTTC. The chain is built from TRBV25-1 and TRBJ2-7; 9 bases line up with TRBD1. The CDR3 contains 12 residues. Trimming removed 11 bases from V and 6 bases from J; junction bases left unmatched: 8. From germline, CDR1 is MGHDK and CDR2 SYGVNS.

The genes are TRBV3-1 (or the pseudogene TRBV3-2) and TRBJ1-2; D uncertain. This CDR3 has 13 residues. The V and J ends lost 4 bases and 7 bases respectively, with 13 bases between them. Germline V lookup: CDR1 LGHDT, CDR2 YNNKEL (reference sequence). The CDR3 DNA reads as TGTGCCAGCAGCCCGACGGGGTCCGTTGGCTACACCTTC. Translation: CASSPTGSVGYTF.

The rearrangement links TRBV5-4 to TRBJ2-2; TRBD1 matches 10 bases. V shed 4 bases, J shed 6 bases, and the junction held 6 bases outside the gene matches. Germline V CDR1 and CDR2: SGHNT, YYREEE (reference sequence). The CDR3 is 15 residues long. In DNA, the CDR3 is TGTGCCAGCAGCAACCCGGGACAGGGGTCCGGGGAGCTGTTTTTT. Translating gives CASSNPGQGSGELFF.

V usage is TRBV6-5 and J usage is TRBJ2-7; TRBD1 agrees at 7 bases. The V gene end was trimmed by 3 bases and the J gene end by 2 bases; junction bases not matched to a gene: 1. Germline-derived CDR1 and CDR2 are MNHEY and SVGAGI. The length of the CDR3 is 13 residues. The CDR3 coding sequence is TGTGCCAGCAGTTATGACAGGGCCTACGAGCAGTACTTC. This translates into CASSYDRAYEQYF.

The genes are TRBV12-2 and TRBJ1-2; the D call TRBD1 from the table was never checked on the DNA. TRBV12-2 is a listed pseudogene. The CDR3 has 14 residues. The CDR3 DNA reads TGTGCAAGTCGCTTAGGGACAGGGGACTATGGCTACACCTTC. This codes for CASRLGTGDYGYTF.

The chain couples TRBV11-3 to TRBJ2-7; 8 nucleotides align to TRBD1. The CDR3 is 18 amino acids. V was pared by 5 bases and J by 9 bases, with 24 bases of the junction left unmatched. Per germline, CDR1 SGHNT and CDR2 YENEEA. Here the CDR3 reads CASSRNRDRPPVTYGQYF. For the CDR3, the DNA is TGTGCCAGCAGCCGAAACCGGGACAGGCCTCCTGTAACGTATGGGCAGTACTTC.

This clone has only one observation. The chain carries TRBV7-8 and TRBJ1-1; perhaps TRBD1 as D (6 bases). The germline V and J ends were trimmed by 5 bases and 3 bases, with 16 bases remaining between them. Germline values: CDR1 SGHVS, CDR2 FQNEAQ. CDR3 length equals 15 residues. The CDR3 sequence: CASSPEGGLYTEAFF. Written as DNA, the CDR3 is TGTGCCAGCAGCCCCGAGGGGGGGCTTTACACTGAAGCTTTCTTT.

J is TRBJ2-5 and V is TRBV23-1; 9 bases line up with TRBD1. TRBV23-1 is filed as an ORF, its function uncertain. The CDR3 runs 13 residues. The V segment lost 7 bases and the J segment 5 bases; nucleotides outside the gene matches: 5. Written as DNA, the CDR3 is TGCGCCAGCAACCGGACAGGGGAGGAGACCCAGTACTTC. This sequence encodes CASNRTGEETQYF.